This paragraph reports one TCR beta chain. What it recognizes is unknown. This PCR relied on a set of 60 Vbeta primers and 13 Jbeta primers. Sequenced by immunoSEQ multiplex PCR; TCRdb stores in-frame clones only, minus some. Seen here are 150,000 to 200,000 clones, roughly three quarters observed once, and the top ten hold about 7%. The sample comes from a study of cytomegalovirus exposure and HLA in healthy donors. Study as a whole: Earlier sequencing of around 190 million T cells yielded approximately 100 million unique TCR beta sequences.

Healthy bone marrow donors made up the donor group. General study points: Later genetic work tied a missense DCLRE1C variant to beta-chain V and J trimming. Diagnosis of cytomegalovirus status made by the classifier reportedly showed high specificity and sensitivity.

Sequencing was carried out using PBMCs. This clonotype originated in a middle-aged man in good health and CMV-seropositive.

This chain's CDR3 is CASSPKGLGGADTQYF. CDR3 nucleotides: TGTGCCAGCAGCCCCAAGGGTTTGGGCGGGGCAGATACGCAGTATTTT. The gene calls are TRBV5-4 and TRBJ2-3; tentatively, D is TRBD2 (6 bases). CDR3 length equals 16 residues. Per the germline V gene, CDR1 is SGHNT and CDR2 is YYREEE (reference sequence). V lost 4 bases, J lost 4 bases, and 19 bases lay in between.